The 13 T cell receptor beta chains below were found in one sample sequenced in a study of identifying expanded T cells in peripheral blood (dated by TCRdb to between 2018 and 2020). The library was produced with the immunoSEQ multiplex PCR assay. TCRdb carries this immuneACCESS record with in-frame sequences only. Its versions omit some clonotypes, under half of them owing to an unresolved V gene in the studies checked, with the rest unexplained. In all, the sample holds about 94,000 clones, and roughly 87% of those were seen once. Under 6.5% of the sample is held by the ten biggest clonotypes. Sequenced sample: blood. The source is a person between 18 and 70 years old in good health.

The rearrangement links TRBV7-3 to TRBJ2-1; D is unresolved. From germline, CDR1 is SGHTA and CDR2 FQGTGA. V was cut by 2 bases and J by 7 bases, with 9 bases left in between. The length of the CDR3 is 13 residues. The CDR3, as DNA: TGTGCCAGCAGCTTATTCGTTGAGAATGAGCAGTTCTTC. Protein: CASSLFVENEQFF.

CDR3 protein: CASSTRPYNEQFF. CDR3 coding DNA: TGTGCCAGCTCAACGAGGCCCTACAATGAGCAGTTCTTC. The chain combines TRBV18 with TRBJ2-1; unclear D gene. V was clipped by 5 bases and J by 2 bases, with 7 bases between them. This CDR3 is 13 amino acids long. CDR1 is KGHSH, CDR2 LQKENI, per germline.

This sequence joins TRBV7-9 and TRBJ1-4, with D perhaps matching TRBD1 (5 bases). Per germline, CDR1 SEHNR and CDR2 FQNEAQ (reference sequence). V lost 4 bases and J lost 5, with 14 bases in between. This CDR3 comprises 15 residues. CDR3 region: CASSSASGQNEKLFF. CDR3 nucleotide sequence: TGTGCCAGCAGCTCAGCCTCAGGGCAAAATGAAAAACTGTTTTTT. The whole variable domain, remainder taken from reference TRBV7-9 and TRBJ1-4, is DTGVSQNPRHKITKRGQNVTFRCDPISEHNRLYWYRQTLGQGPEFLTYFQNEAQLEKSRLLSDRFSAERPKGSFSTLEIQRTEQGDSAMYLCASSSASGQNEKLFFGSGTQLSVL.

This chain joins TRBV30 and TRBJ1-4, with D hard to call. CDR1 is GTSNPN and CDR2 is SVGIG in the germline V gene (reference sequence). Trimming took off 2 bases at V and 7 bases at J, with 20 bases between the two ends. This CDR3 has 16 amino acids. DNA for the CDR3: TGTGCCTGGAGTCAGGATTTAGGGATATCGGGTGAAAAACTGTTTTTT. Amino acids: CAWSQDLGISGEKLFF.

The chain links TRBV10-3 to TRBJ2-7, with unresolved D. This CDR3 is 12 amino acids long. The V end was cut by 0 bases, the J end by 7 bases, with 7 bases between. Germline V gene sequence: CDR1 ENHRY, CDR2 SYGVKD. The CDR3 nucleotides are TGTGCCATCAGTGAGTCACAGATGGAGCAGTACTTC. Protein product: CAISESQMEQYF.

The rearrangement links TRBV27 to TRBJ2-7; D uncertain. The germline V gene has CDR1 MNHEY and CDR2 SMNVEV (reference sequence). The CDR3 totals 14 residues. Trimming left V 2 bases short and J 2 bases short, with 10 bases between. The CDR3 sequence: CASSLTDGAYEQYF. The CDR3 DNA sequence: TGTGCCAGCAGTTTAACGGACGGCGCCTACGAGCAGTACTTC.

The chain has TRBV7-2 and TRBJ2-1; 10 bases agree with TRBD2. The V segment lost 8 bases and the J segment 9 bases; nucleotides outside the gene matches: 10. Per germline, CDR1 SGHTA and CDR2 FQGNSA. This CDR3 contains 14 residues. The chain's CDR3 is CASHASGRGGEQFF. The CDR3 bases are TGTGCCAGCCACGCGAGCGGGAGGGGGGGTGAGCAGTTCTTC. Full variable domain (outside the CDR3, taken from reference TRBV7-2 and TRBJ2-1): GAGVSQSPSNKVTEKGKDVELRCDPISGHTALYWYRQSLGQGLEFLIYFQGNSAPDKSGLPSDRFSAERTGGSVSTLTIQRTQQEDSAVYLCASHASGRGGEQFFGPGTRLTVL.

V is TRBV7-8 and J is TRBJ1-1; D may be TRBD1 (5 bases). Per germline, CDR1 SGHVS and CDR2 FQNEAQ. Between the trimmed V and J ends, which lost 7 bases and 11 bases, there was a span of 14 bases. This CDR3 has 11 amino acids. The chain's CDR3 is CASKRQGRAFF. The CDR3 nucleotides are TGTGCCAGCAAGAGGCAGGGAAGGGCTTTCTTT.

CDR3 protein: CASSFSRGGGYTEAFF. The CDR3 DNA follows: TGTGCCAGCAGCTTCAGTAGAGGCGGAGGATACACTGAAGCTTTCTTT. The chain carries TRBV5-8 and TRBJ1-1; the D is unclear. The germline V gene has CDR1 SGHTS and CDR2 YDEGEE. CDR3 length: 16 residues. V lost 2 bases and J lost 3, with 17 bases in between.

The chain employs TRBV30 and TRBJ2-3; possibly TRBD1 or TRBD2 for D (7 bases each). V was trimmed by 2 bases and J by 4 bases, leaving 19 bases between them. Germline CDR1 is GTSNPN and CDR2 is SVGIG (reference sequence). The CDR3 contains 16 residues. The CDR3 protein is CAWSPRGRGTADTQYF. Here the CDR3 DNA reads TGTGCCTGGAGTCCCAGGGGGAGGGGTACCGCAGATACGCAGTATTTT.

The J gene is TRBJ1-1, the V gene TRBV4-2; 11 nucleotides agree with TRBD1. In germline, CDR1 is LGHNA, CDR2 YNFKEQ. V shed 0 bases, J shed 4 bases, and the junction held 4 bases outside the gene matches. The length of the CDR3 is 16 residues. CDR3 bases: TGTGCCAGCAGCCAAGATTGGGGGACAGGGGGCACTGAAGCTTTCTTT. This gives the protein CASSQDWGTGGTEAFF.

J is TRBJ1-1 and V is TRBV10-2, with TRBD1 identical over 7 bases. With 5 bases clipped from V and 1 base from J, the junction kept 1 base outside the gene matches. This CDR3 is 13 amino acids long. Germline V gene lookup returns CDR1 WSHSY and CDR2 SAAADI. The CDR3 nucleotides are TGCGCCAGCAGTCGGGACAGGAACACTGAAGCTTTCTTT. Residues: CASSRDRNTEAFF.

This chain links TRBV7-2 with TRBJ2-1; D possibly uses TRBD1 or TRBD2 (6 bases each). V lost 3 bases to trimming and J lost 10 bases, with 13 bases between them. The CDR3 contains 13 residues. From germline, CDR1 is SGHTA and CDR2 FQGNSA. In DNA form, the CDR3 reads TGTGCCAGCAGCTTTAGAGGGGGGCACGAGCAGTTCTTC. This translates into CASSFRGGHEQFF.